This paragraph reports one T cell receptor beta chain. The V gene end was trimmed by 3 bases and the J gene end by 4 bases; junction bases not matched to a gene: 3. The germline CDR1 and CDR2 sequences are SGHTA and FQGNSA. This CDR3 region has 15 residues. This entry belongs to a study of control samples from healthy donors and cancer patients. Clones were read by immunoSEQ multiplex PCR, and TCRdb kept only the in-frame ones, dropping some. The sample carries more than 75,000 clones, about four fifths recorded once. This rearrangement joins TRBV7-2 to TRBJ2-3, with 11 bases lining up with TRBD2. Sequencing was done on a sample of PBMCs. The receptor comes from a man in his sixties or seventies with lung cancer. CDR3 DNA: TGTGCCAGCAGCTTTAGCGGGGGGGCAGCAGATACGCAGTATTTT. Translating gives CASSFSGGAADTQYF.